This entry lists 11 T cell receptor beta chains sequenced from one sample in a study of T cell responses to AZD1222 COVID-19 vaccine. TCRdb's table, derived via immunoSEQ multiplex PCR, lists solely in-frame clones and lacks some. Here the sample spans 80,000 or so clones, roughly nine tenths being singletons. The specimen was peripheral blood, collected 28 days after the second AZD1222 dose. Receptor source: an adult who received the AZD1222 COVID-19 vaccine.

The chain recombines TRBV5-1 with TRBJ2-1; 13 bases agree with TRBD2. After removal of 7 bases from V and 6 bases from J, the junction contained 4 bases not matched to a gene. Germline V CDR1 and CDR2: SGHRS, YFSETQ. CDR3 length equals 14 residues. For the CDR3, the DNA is TGCGCCAGCGTTAGGACTAGCGGGAGCAATGAGCAGTTCTTC. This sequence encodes CASVRTSGSNEQFF. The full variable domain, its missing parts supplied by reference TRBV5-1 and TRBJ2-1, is KAGVTQTPRYLIKTRGQQVTLSCSPISGHRSVSWYQQTPGQGLQFLFEYFSETQRNKGNFPGRFSGRQFSNSRSEMNVSTLELGDSALYLCASVRTSGSNEQFFGPGTRLTVL.

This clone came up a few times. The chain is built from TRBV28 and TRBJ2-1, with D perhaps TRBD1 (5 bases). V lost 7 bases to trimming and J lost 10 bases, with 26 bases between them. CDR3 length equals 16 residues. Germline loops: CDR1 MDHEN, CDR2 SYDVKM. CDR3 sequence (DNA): TGTGCCAGCAACACTCACCAGGGCCCGAATGCAGGGGAGCAGTTCTTC. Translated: CASNTHQGPNAGEQFF.

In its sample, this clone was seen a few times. The chain's CDR3 is CASSMGGGYTF. The DNA of the CDR3 is TGTGCCAGCAGTATGGGCGGTGGCTACACCTTC. The genes are TRBV6-5 and TRBJ1-2; D is unresolved. The V end lost 5 bases, the J end lost 7 bases, and 8 bases lay between the germline ends. This CDR3 contains 11 residues. Germline V CDR1 and CDR2: MNHEY, SVGAGI.

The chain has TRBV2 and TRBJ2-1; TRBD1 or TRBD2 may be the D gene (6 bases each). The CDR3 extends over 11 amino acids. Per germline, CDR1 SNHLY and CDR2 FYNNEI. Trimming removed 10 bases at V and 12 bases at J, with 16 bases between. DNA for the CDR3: TGTGCCACCCGGAGGGACAAGGGGCAGTTCTTC. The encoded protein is CATRRDKGQFF.

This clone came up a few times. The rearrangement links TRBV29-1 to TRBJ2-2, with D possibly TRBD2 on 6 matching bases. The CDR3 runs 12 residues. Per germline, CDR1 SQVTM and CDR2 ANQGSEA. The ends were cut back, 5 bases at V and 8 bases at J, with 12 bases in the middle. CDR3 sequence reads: CSVSAGRGELFF. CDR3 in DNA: TGCAGCGTTTCGGCGGGAAGAGGGGAGCTGTTTTTT.

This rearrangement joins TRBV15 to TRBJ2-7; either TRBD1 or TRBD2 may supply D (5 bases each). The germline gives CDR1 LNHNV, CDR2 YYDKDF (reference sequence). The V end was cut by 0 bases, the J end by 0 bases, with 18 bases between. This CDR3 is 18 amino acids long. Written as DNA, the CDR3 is TGTGCCACCAGCAGAGATCTGGTCAGGGACGATTTCTCCTACGAGCAGTACTTC. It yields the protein CATSRDLVRDDFSYEQYF.

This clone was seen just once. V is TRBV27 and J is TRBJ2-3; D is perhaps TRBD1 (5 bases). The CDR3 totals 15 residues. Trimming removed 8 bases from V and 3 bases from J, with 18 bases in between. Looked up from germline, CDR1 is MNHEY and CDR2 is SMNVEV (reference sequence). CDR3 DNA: TGTGCCAGCGCTAACAGGTTAGGTCGGACAGATACGCAGTATTTT. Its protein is CASANRLGRTDTQYF.

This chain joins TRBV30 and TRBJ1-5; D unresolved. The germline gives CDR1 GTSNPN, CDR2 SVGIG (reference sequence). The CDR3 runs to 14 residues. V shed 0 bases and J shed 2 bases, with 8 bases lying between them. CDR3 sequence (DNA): TGTGCCTGGAGTGTTTCCACAGGCAATCAGCCCCAGCATTTT. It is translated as CAWSVSTGNQPQHF.

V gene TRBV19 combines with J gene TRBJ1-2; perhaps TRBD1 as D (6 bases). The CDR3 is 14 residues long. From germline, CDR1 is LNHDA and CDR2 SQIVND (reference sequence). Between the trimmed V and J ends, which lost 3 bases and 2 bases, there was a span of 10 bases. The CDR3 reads CASSIGTSNYGYTF. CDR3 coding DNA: TGTGCCAGTAGTATCGGGACATCAAACTATGGCTACACCTTC.

The chain's CDR3 is CASSPTEGIYGYTF. As DNA, the CDR3 is TGTGCCAGCAGCCCAACCGAGGGCATCTATGGCTACACCTTC. The chain couples TRBV11-2 to TRBJ1-2, with D uncertain. The length of the CDR3 is 14 residues. Germline CDR1 and CDR2: SGHAT and FQNNGV. V lost 5 bases and J lost 4, with 14 bases in between.

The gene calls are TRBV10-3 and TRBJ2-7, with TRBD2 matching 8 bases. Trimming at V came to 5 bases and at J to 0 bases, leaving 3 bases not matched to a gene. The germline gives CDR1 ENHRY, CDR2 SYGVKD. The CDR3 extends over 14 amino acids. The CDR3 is CAISPGGPSYEQYF. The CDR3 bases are TGTGCCATCAGTCCGGGAGGGCCCTCCTACGAGCAGTACTTC.